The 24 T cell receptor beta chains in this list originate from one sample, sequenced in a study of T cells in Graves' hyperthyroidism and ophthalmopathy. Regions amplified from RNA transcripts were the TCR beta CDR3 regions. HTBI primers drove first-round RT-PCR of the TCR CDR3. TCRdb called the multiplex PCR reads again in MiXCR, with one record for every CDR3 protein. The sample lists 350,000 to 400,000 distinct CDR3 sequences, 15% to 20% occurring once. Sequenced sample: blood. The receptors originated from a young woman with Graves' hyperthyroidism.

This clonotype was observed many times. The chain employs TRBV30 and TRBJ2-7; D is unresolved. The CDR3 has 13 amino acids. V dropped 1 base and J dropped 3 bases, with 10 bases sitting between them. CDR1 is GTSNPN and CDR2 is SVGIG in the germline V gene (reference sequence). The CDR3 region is CAWSEGTDYEQYF. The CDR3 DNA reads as TGTGCCTGGAGTGAGGGAACGGACTACGAGCAGTACTTC.

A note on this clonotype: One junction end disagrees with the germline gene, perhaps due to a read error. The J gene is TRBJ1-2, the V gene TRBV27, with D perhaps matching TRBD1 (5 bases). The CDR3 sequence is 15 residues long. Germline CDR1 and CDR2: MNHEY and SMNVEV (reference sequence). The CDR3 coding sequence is TGTGTCAGCAGTTTATCGGGGACTTTAAACTATGGCTACACCTTC. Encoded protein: CVSSLSGTLNYGYTF.

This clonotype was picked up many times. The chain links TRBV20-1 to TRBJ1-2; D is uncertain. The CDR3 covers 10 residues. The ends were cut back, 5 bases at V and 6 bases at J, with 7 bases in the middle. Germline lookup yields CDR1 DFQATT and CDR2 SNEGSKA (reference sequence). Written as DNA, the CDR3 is TGCAGTGCTCCCCTTAATGGCTACACCTTC. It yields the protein CSAPLNGYTF.

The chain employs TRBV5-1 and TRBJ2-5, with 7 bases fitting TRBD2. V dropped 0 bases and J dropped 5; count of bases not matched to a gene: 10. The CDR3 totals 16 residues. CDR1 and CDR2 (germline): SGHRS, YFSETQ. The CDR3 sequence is CASSLEGGLAAETQYF. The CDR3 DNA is TGCGCCAGCAGCTTGGAAGGAGGCCTAGCGGCGGAGACCCAGTACTTC.

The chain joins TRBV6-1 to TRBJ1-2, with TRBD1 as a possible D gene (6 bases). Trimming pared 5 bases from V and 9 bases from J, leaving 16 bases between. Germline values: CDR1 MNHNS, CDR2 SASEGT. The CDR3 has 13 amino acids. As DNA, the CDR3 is TGTGCCAGCAGTCCTACAAAAGGGGGTCGCTACACCTTC. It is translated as CASSPTKGGRYTF.

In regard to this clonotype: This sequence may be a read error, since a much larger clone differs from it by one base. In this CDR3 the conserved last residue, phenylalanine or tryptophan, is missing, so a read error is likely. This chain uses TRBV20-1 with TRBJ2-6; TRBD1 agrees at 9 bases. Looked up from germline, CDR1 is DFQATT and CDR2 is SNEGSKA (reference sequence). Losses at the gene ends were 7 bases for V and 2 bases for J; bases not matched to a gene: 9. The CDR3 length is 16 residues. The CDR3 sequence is CSGEQGAVPGANVLTV. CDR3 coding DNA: TGCAGTGGCGAACAGGGGGCAGTCCCTGGGGCCAACGTCCTGACTGTC.

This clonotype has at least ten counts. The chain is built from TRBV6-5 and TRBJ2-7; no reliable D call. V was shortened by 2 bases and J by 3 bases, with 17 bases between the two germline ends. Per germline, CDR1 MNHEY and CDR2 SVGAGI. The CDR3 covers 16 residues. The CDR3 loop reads CASSYGPRAANYEQYF. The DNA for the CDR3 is TGTGCCAGCAGTTACGGCCCCCGGGCGGCCAACTACGAGCAGTACTTC.

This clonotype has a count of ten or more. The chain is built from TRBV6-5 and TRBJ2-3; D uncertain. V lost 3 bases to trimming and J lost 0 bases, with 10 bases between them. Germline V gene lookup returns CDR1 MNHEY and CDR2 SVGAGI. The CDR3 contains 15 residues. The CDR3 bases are TGTGCCAGCAGTTATAACGGTGAAAGCACAGATACGCAGTATTTT. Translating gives CASSYNGESTDTQYF.

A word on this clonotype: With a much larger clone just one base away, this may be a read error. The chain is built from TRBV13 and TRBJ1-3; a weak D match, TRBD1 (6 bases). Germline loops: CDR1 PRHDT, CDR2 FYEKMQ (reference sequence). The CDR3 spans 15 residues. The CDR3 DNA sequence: TGTGCCAGCAGCTCCGGGACACCTTCTGGAAACACCATGTATTTT. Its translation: CASSSGTPSGNTMYF.

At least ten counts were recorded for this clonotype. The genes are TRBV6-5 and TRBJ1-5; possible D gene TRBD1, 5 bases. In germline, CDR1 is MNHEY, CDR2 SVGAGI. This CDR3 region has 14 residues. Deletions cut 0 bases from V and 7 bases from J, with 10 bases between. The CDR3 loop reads CASSYSQGRQPQHF. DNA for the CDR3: TGTGCCAGCAGTTACTCCCAGGGAAGGCAGCCCCAGCATTTT.

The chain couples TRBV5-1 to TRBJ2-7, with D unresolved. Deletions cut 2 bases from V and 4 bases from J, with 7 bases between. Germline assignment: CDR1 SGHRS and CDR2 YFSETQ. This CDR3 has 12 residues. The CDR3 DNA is TGCGCCAGCAGCTTCGACGAATACGAGCAGTACTTC. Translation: CASSFDEYEQYF.

As DNA, the CDR3 is TGTGCCTGGAGAAAAGACGCGAACACTGAAGCTTTCTTT. This sequence encodes CAWRKDANTEAFF. The J gene is TRBJ1-1, the V gene TRBV30; D call uncertain. With 3 bases removed from V and 1 base from J, the gap between germline ends came to 9 bases. CDR3 length: 13 amino acids. CDR1 is GTSNPN and CDR2 is SVGIG in the germline V gene (reference sequence).

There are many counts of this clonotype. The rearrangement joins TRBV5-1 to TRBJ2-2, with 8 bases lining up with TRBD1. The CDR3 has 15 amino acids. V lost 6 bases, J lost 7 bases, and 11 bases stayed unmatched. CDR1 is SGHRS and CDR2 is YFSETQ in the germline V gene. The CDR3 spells CASNRDRLYDGELFF. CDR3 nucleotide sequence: TGCGCCAGCAACCGGGACAGGTTATACGACGGGGAGCTGTTTTTT.

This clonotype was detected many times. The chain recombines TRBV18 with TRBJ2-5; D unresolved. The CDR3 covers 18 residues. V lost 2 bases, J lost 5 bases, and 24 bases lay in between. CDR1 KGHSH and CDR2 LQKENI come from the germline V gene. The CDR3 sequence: CASSPIGWAGENRETQYF. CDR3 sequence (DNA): TGTGCCAGCTCACCAATTGGATGGGCAGGAGAGAATAGGGAGACCCAGTACTTC.

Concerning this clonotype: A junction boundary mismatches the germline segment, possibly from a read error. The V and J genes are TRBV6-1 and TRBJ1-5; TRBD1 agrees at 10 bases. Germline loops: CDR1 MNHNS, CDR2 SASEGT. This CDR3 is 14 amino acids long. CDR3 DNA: TGTGCCATCAGTCCGGGACAGGGGAATCAGCCCCAGCATTTT. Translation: CAISPGQGNQPQHF.

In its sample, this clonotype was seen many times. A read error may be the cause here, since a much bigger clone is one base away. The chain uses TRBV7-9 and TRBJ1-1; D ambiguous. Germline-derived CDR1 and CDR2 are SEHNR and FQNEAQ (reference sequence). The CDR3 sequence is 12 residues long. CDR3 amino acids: CANSLAGTEAFF. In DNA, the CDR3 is TGTGCCAACAGCTTAGCGGGGACTGAAGCTTTCTTT.

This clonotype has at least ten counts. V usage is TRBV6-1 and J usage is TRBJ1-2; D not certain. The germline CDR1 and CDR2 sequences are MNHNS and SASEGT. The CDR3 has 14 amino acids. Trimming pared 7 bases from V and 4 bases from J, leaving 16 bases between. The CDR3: CASTREGNVYGYTF. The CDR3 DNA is TGTGCCAGCACCCGAGAGGGAAACGTCTATGGCTACACCTTC.

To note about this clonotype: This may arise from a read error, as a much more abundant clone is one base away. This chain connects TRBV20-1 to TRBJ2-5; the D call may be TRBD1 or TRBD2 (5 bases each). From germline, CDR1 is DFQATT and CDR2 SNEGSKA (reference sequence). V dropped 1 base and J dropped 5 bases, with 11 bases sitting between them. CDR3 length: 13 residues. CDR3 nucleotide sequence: TGCAGTGCTAGAGGTGGTTGGGGGGAGACCCAGTACTTC. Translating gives CSARGGWGETQYF.

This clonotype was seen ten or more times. CDR3 sequence: CASSPETGMNTEAFF. The CDR3 nucleotides are TGCGCCAGCAGCCCCGAGACAGGGATGAACACTGAAGCTTTCTTT. This chain joins TRBV5-1 and TRBJ1-1; 7 nucleotides line up with TRBD1. J lost 0 bases, V lost 4 bases, and 6 bases had no gene match. The length of the CDR3 is 15 residues. Looked up from germline, CDR1 is SGHRS and CDR2 is YFSETQ. The whole variable domain, remainder taken from reference TRBV5-1 and TRBJ1-1, is KAGVTQTPRYLIKTRGQQVTLSCSPISGHRSVSWYQQTPGQGLQFLFEYFSETQRNKGNFPGRFSGRQFSNSRSEMNVSTLELGDSALYLCASSPETGMNTEAFFGQGTRLTVV.

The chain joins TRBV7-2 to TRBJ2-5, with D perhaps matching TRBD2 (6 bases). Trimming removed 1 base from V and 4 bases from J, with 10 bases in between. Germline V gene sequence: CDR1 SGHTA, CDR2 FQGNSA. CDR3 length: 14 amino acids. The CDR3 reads CASSLEVGGETQYF. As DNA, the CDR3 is TGTGCCAGCAGCTTAGAAGTGGGGGGAGAGACCCAGTACTTC. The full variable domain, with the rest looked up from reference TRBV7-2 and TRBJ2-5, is GAGVSQSPSNKVTEKGKDVELRCDPISGHTALYWYRQSLGQGLEFLIYFQGNSAPDKSGLPSDRFSAERTGGSVSTLTIQRTQQEDSAVYLCASSLEVGGETQYFGPGTRLLVL.

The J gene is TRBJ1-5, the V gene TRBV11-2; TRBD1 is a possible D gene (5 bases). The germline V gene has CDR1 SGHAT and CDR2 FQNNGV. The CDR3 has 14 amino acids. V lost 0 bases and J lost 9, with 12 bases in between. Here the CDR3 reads CASSLDIGAAPQHF. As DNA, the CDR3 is TGTGCCAGCAGCTTAGATATCGGGGCAGCGCCCCAGCATTTT.

The CDR3 reads CASSLGATYTQYF. DNA for the CDR3: TGTGCCAGCAGCTTAGGGGCAACATATACGCAGTATTTT. The chain joins TRBV7-2 to TRBJ2-3; D call uncertain. The CDR3 contains 13 residues. V dropped 1 base and J dropped 7 bases, with 9 bases sitting between them. CDR1 and CDR2 from the germline V gene are SGHTA and FQGNSA.

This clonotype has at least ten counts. CDR3 loop: CASKNPRRGGNYGYTF. CDR3 DNA sequence: TGCGCCAGCAAGAACCCACGCAGGGGTGGCAACTATGGCTACACCTTC. The chain recombines TRBV5-1 with TRBJ1-2, with a weak D call TRBD1 (6 bases). The CDR3 is 16 amino acids. Trimming took 6 bases from V and 2 from J, leaving 20 bases between them. Germline V gives CDR1 SGHRS, CDR2 YFSETQ.

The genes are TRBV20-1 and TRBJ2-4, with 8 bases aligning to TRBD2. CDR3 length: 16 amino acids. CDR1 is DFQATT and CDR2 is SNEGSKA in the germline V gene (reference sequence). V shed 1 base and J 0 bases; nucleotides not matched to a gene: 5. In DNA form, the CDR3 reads TGCAGTGCTAGAGTTGTAGCGGGATCAGCCAAAAACATTCAGTACTTC. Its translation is CSARVVAGSAKNIQYF.